The 10 T cell receptor beta chains presented below share a single source sample, sequenced in a study of OX40 agonist ivuxolimab in advanced cancers. The method behind the library was the immunoSEQ multiplex PCR assay. Drawn from immuneACCESS, this table holds only the in-frame rearrangements with V and J called that TCRdb kept. Clones are partly lost; checked studies trace under half to an unresolved V gene and leave the rest unexplained. The sample includes tens of thousands of clones, with 75% to 90% observed a single time. The ten largest clones represent around 2% of the sample. The sample was CD4+ or CD8+ T cells sorted from blood, taken in a trial of the OX40 agonist ivuxolimab. The source is an adult with an advanced solid tumor such as melanoma, head and neck, liver or kidney cancer.

The rearrangement uses TRBV6-1 and TRBJ1-2, with 9 bases aligning to TRBD1. This CDR3 is built from 15 residues. The V gene end was trimmed by 5 bases and the J gene end by 1 base; junction bases not matched to a gene: 5. Germline loops: CDR1 MNHNS, CDR2 SASEGT. The CDR3 DNA is TGTGCCAGCAGTCGGACAGGGGATTATAACTATGGCTACACCTTC. This encodes CASSRTGDYNYGYTF.

The rearrangement links TRBV9 to TRBJ2-7; no clear D gene. Trimming took off 2 bases at V and 2 bases at J, with 11 bases between the two ends. Germline-derived CDR1 and CDR2 are SGDLS and YYNGEE. The CDR3 spans 14 residues. The CDR3 DNA sequence: TGTGCCAGCAGCGTTTCCCGGGCCCCCTACGAGCAGTACTTC. Translating it yields CASSVSRAPYEQYF.

This chain links TRBV5-3 with TRBJ2-5, with TRBD1 matching 10 bases. TRBV5-3 is flagged as an ORF with uncertain function. The CDR3 spans 16 residues. With 3 bases clipped from V and 5 bases from J, the junction kept 10 bases outside the gene matches. This CDR3 reads CARSSKSTGGSETQYF. The CDR3 DNA follows: TGTGCCAGAAGCTCCAAGTCGACAGGGGGCAGCGAGACCCAGTACTTC.

This clone occurred once. V and J are TRBV28 and TRBJ2-7, with 8 bases matching TRBD1. This CDR3 region has 14 residues. Germline V gene sequence: CDR1 MDHEN, CDR2 SYDVKM. The V gene end was trimmed by 10 bases and the J gene end by 2 bases; junction bases not matched to a gene: 10. As DNA, the CDR3 is TGTGCCACCATCCGGGACAGGCCGACCTACGAGCAGTACTTC. Its protein is CATIRDRPTYEQYF.

The chain recombines TRBV6-6 with TRBJ1-1, with a tentative D call TRBD1 (5 bases). Trimming cost V 8 bases and J 5 bases, with 12 bases left between them. The germline CDR1 and CDR2 sequences are MNHNY and SVGAGI (reference sequence). The CDR3 has 12 residues. CDR3: CASAGTRTEAFF. The CDR3 DNA sequence: TGTGCCAGCGCAGGGACGAGGACTGAAGCTTTCTTT.

The rearrangement links TRBV9 to TRBJ1-1, with D tentatively TRBD1 (6 bases). CDR3 length: 16 residues. The V gene's germline CDR1 is SGDLS and CDR2 YYNGEE. The V end lost 4 bases, the J end lost 0 bases, and 16 bases lay between the germline ends. CDR3: CASSPRVTGMNTEAFF. The CDR3 DNA sequence: TGTGCCAGCAGCCCCCGAGTTACAGGGATGAACACTGAAGCTTTCTTT.

The chain couples TRBV19 to TRBJ2-3; D is possibly TRBD2 (6 bases). Germline CDR1 reads LNHDA; CDR2 reads SQIVND (reference sequence). Trimming left V 6 bases short and J 5 bases short, with 9 bases between. There are 12 residues in the CDR3. CDR3: CASRGLGDTQYF. CDR3 bases: TGTGCCAGTAGGGGACTTGGAGATACGCAGTATTTT.

This sequence joins TRBV11-3 and TRBJ2-2, with TRBD2 identical over 8 bases. Trimming at V came to 2 bases and at J to 4 bases, leaving 6 bases not matched to a gene. CDR1 and CDR2 from the germline V gene are SGHNT and YENEEA. There are 16 residues in the CDR3. CDR3: CASSLSPREGTGELFF. The DNA of the CDR3 is TGTGCCAGCAGCTTATCGCCCCGGGAGGGCACCGGGGAGCTGTTTTTT.

The J gene is TRBJ1-2, the V gene TRBV19, with D hard to call. Germline-derived CDR1 and CDR2 are LNHDA and SQIVND (reference sequence). This CDR3 is built from 13 residues. The V end lost 1 base, the J end lost 5 bases, and 8 bases lay between the germline ends. In nucleotides, the CDR3 is TGTGCCAGTAGTATAGGAGAGGGATATGGCTACACCTTC. This gives the protein CASSIGEGYGYTF.

The chain joins TRBV28 to TRBJ1-5, with D unclear. This CDR3 is built from 17 residues. Between the trimmed V and J ends, which lost 4 bases and 1 base, there was a span of 17 bases. Germline values: CDR1 MDHEN, CDR2 SYDVKM. The CDR3 reads CASSSPPAVRSNQPQHF. In DNA form, the CDR3 reads TGTGCCAGCAGTTCGCCCCCGGCGGTAAGAAGCAATCAGCCCCAGCATTTT.